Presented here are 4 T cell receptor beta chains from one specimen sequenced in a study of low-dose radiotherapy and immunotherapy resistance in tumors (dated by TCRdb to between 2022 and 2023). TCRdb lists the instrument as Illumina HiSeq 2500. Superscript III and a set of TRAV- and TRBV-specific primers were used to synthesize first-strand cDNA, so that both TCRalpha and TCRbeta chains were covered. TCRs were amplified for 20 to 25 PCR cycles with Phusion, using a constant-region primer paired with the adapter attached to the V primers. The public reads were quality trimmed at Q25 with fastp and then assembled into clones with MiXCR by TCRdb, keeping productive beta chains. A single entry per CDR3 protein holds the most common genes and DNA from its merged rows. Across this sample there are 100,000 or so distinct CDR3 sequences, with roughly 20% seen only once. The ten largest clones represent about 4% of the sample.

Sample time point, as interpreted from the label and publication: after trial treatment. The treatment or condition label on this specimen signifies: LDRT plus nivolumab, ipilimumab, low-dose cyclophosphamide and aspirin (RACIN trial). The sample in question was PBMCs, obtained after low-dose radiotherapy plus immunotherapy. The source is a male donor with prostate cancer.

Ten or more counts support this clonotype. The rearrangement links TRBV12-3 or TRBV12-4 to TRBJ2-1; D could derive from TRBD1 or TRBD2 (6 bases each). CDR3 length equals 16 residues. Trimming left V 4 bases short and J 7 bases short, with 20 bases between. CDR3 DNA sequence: TGTGCCAGCAGTTGGGGAGGTAGGGGGAAAGAAAATGAGCAGTTCTTC. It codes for CASSWGGRGKENEQFF.

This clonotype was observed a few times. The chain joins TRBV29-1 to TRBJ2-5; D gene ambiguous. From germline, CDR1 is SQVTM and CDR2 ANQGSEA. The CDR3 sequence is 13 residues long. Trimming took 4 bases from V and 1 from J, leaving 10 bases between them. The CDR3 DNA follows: TGCAGCGTTGGGCTGGAACCCCAAGAGACCCAGTACTTC. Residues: CSVGLEPQETQYF.

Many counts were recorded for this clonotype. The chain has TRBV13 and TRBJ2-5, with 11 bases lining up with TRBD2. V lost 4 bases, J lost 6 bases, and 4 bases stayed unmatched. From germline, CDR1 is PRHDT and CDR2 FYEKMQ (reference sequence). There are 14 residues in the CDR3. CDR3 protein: CASSSRTSGQTQYF. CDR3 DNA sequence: TGTGCCAGCAGCTCGAGGACTAGCGGGCAGACCCAGTACTTC.

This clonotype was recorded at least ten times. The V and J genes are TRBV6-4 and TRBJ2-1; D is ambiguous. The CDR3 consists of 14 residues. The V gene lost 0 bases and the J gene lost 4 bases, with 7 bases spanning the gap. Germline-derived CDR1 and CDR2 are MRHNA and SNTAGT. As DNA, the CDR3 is TGTGCCAGCAGTGACTCGTTAGAATACAATGAGCAGTTCTTC. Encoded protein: CASSDSLEYNEQFF.